A single TCR beta chain is shown here with its context. Its antigen is still unknown. PCR employed 60 Vbeta and 13 Jbeta primers. The protocol was immunoSEQ multiplex PCR, while the TCRdb copy is restricted to in-frame clones and leaves out a portion. The table records 90,000 to 150,000 clones, 77% of them present only once. The entry originates in a study of cytomegalovirus exposure and HLA in healthy donors. Study-level points and caveats: Later on, a genetic analysis was performed. It linked a missense variant in DCLRE1C with V- and J-gene trimming of TCR beta.

The CDR3 is made up of 17 amino acids. CDR1 and CDR2 from the germline V gene are SNHLY and FYNNEI. The V gene end was trimmed by 3 bases and the J gene end by 5 bases; junction bases not matched to a gene: 7. The receptor was isolated from a human donor in good health. The sample taken for sequencing was PBMCs. This rearrangement joins TRBV2 to TRBJ2-5, with TRBD2 matching 15 bases. The CDR3 coding sequence is TGTGCCAGCAGTGAGGGACTAGCGGGAGGCACGGAGGAGACCCAGTACTTC. It translates to CASSEGLAGGTEETQYF.